These 27 T cell receptor beta chains share one sample of origin, sequenced in a study of read filtering for tumor transcriptome and immune sequencing. Molecular barcoded adaptors covering alpha/delta and beta/gamma chains were used on roughly 370 ng RNA. TCRdb re-derived calls from the reads in MiXCR, one entry per CDR3 protein. Of approximately 140,000 distinct CDR3 sequences listed, 13% are singletons. Sequencing was performed on a population of CD138-negative cells sorted from bone marrow. These receptors were collected from a donor aged 40 or older with multiple myeloma.

This clonotype came up many times. The chain employs TRBV5-4 and TRBJ2-1; no firm D call. Germline loops: CDR1 SGHNT, CDR2 YYREEE (reference sequence). The germline V and J ends were trimmed by 5 bases and 1 base, with 4 bases remaining between them. This CDR3 has 12 amino acids. CDR3: CASSASYNEQFF. CDR3 in DNA: TGTGCCAGCAGTGCTTCCTACAATGAGCAGTTCTTC.

This clonotype appeared once. A much larger clone differs by one base, so this may be a read error. This chain joins TRBV9 and TRBJ2-2; 7 bases are a match to TRBD1. The CDR3 loop spans 14 amino acids. Germline values: CDR1 SGDLS, CDR2 YYNGEE. The ends lost 5 bases at V and 7 bases at J; junction bases unmatched: 8. CDR3 nucleotides: TGTGCCAGCAGAGCCGACAGGGCCGTCGGGGAGCTGTTTTTT. This gives the protein CASRADRAVGELFF.

This clonotype has at least ten counts. This rearrangement joins TRBV7-6 to TRBJ2-1; tentatively, D is TRBD2 (6 bases). Germline-derived CDR1 and CDR2 are SGHVS and FNYEAQ. The CDR3 spans 15 residues. V was shortened by 5 bases and J by 1 base, with 12 bases between the two germline ends. The CDR3 region is CASSRGTLSYNEQFF. CDR3 coding DNA: TGTGCCAGCAGCCGCGGGACTTTATCCTACAATGAGCAGTTCTTC.

This clonotype came up many times. V and J are TRBV6-2 or TRBV6-3 and TRBJ2-5; 7 positions match TRBD1. The V gene end was trimmed by 8 bases and the J gene end by 4 bases; junction bases not matched to a gene: 16. Germline V CDR1 and CDR2: MNHEY, SVGEGT. The CDR3 length is 16 residues. The CDR3 coding sequence is TGTGCCAGCGGAAGTTATAGGCAGGGGGTTGGAGAGACCCAGTACTTC. Translation gives CASGSYRQGVGETQYF.

This clonotype showed up many times. The chain couples TRBV29-1 to TRBJ2-5, with 9 bases lining up with TRBD2. Germline loops: CDR1 SQVTM, CDR2 ANQGSEA. The CDR3 is 16 residues long. V gave up 0 bases and J gave up 4 bases; unmatched junction bases: 9. For the CDR3, the DNA is TGCAGCGTTGAAGATCAAGTAGCGGGAGTGACAGAGACCCAGTACTTC. Amino acid sequence: CSVEDQVAGVTETQYF.

This clonotype was observed at least ten times. The gene calls are TRBV7-8 and TRBJ2-5, with a weak D call TRBD1 (6 bases). The germline gives CDR1 SGHVS, CDR2 FQNEAQ. The CDR3 is made up of 16 amino acids. The V end lost 0 bases, the J end lost 7 bases, and 18 bases lay between the germline ends. This chain's CDR3 is CASSLAAGASSGTQYF. The CDR3 region has the DNA TGTGCCAGCAGCTTAGCGGCAGGGGCTTCGTCAGGGACCCAGTACTTC. Full variable domain (remainder filled in from reference TRBV7-8 and TRBJ2-5): GAGVSQSPRYKVAKRGQDVALRCDPISGHVSLFWYQQALGQGPEFLTYFQNEAQLDKSGLPSDRFFAERPEGSVSTLKIQRTQQEDSAVYLCASSLAAGASSGTQYFGPGTRLLVL.

This clonotype was counted ten times or more. The rearrangement uses TRBV12-3 or TRBV12-4 and TRBJ2-1; D is ambiguous. V gave up 5 bases and J gave up 5 bases, with 4 bases separating them. This CDR3 has 11 amino acids. The CDR3 region is CASSPDNEQFF. DNA for the CDR3: TGTGCCAGCAGTCCCGACAATGAGCAGTTCTTC.

This clonotype was recorded many times. The CDR3 sequence is CASTLGGGHSYNEQFF. CDR3 DNA sequence: TGTGCCAGCACTCTTGGGGGGGGGCACTCCTACAATGAGCAGTTCTTC. The rearrangement uses TRBV2 and TRBJ2-1; possible D gene TRBD2, 7 bases. The CDR3 length is 16 residues. Per the germline V gene, CDR1 is SNHLY and CDR2 is FYNNEI. The V end lost 7 bases, the J end lost 0 bases, and 16 bases lay between the germline ends.

This clonotype was seen repeatedly, ten times or more. This chain joins TRBV20-1 and TRBJ2-1, with TRBD2 identical over 13 bases. Looked up from germline, CDR1 is DFQATT and CDR2 is SNEGSKA (reference sequence). There are 17 residues in the CDR3. Unmatched junction bases numbered 7, after V lost 5 bases and J lost 0 bases. CDR3 loop: CSAVLAGGLSSYNEQFF. The CDR3 nucleotides read TGCAGTGCTGTACTAGCGGGAGGGCTAAGCTCCTACAATGAGCAGTTCTTC.

As concerns this clonotype: Sequence at one end of the junction differs from germline and may be a read error. This sequence joins TRBV5-1 and TRBJ2-1; 13 nucleotides align to TRBD2. Per the germline V gene, CDR1 is SGHRS and CDR2 is YFSETQ. This CDR3 contains 16 residues. The CDR3 bases are TGCGCCAGCTCGACTAGCGGGAGGCGCACCTACGATGAGCAGTTCTTC. Amino acids: CASSTSGRRTYDEQFF.

This clonotype was seen repeatedly, ten times or more. The chain recombines TRBV19 with TRBJ2-3, with a possible D match to TRBD2 (5 bases). Germline V gene sequence: CDR1 LNHDA, CDR2 SQIVND (reference sequence). CDR3 size: 15 residues. The V gene lost 6 bases and the J gene lost 0 bases, with 13 bases spanning the gap. CDR3 sequence (DNA): TGTGCCAGTAGAACCGGGCTAGCAAGCACAGATACGCAGTATTTT. Its translation: CASRTGLASTDTQYF. Drawing the rest from reference TRBV19 and TRBJ2-3, the complete variable domain is DGGITQSPKYLFRKEGQNVTLSCEQNLNHDAMYWYRQDPGQGLRLIYYSQIVNDFQKGDIAEGYSVSREKKESFPLTVTSAQKNPTAFYLCASRTGLASTDTQYFGPGTRLTVL.

On this clonotype itself: A much larger clone differs from this one at a single base, so this may be a read error. CDR3 DNA: TGCAGTCGCCCTTGGGTTCCGCACCACGAGACCCAGTACTTC. Its protein is CSRPWVPHHETQYF. The V and J genes are TRBV20-1 and TRBJ2-5; D uncertain. Germline V gene sequence: CDR1 DFQATT, CDR2 SNEGSKA (reference sequence). The CDR3 has 14 amino acids.

In this sample, this clonotype turned up many times. The rearrangement links TRBV7-2 to TRBJ2-3; D not certain. The germline gives CDR1 SGHTA, CDR2 FQGNSA. The ends were cut back, 5 bases at V and 2 bases at J, with 8 bases in the middle. The CDR3 extends over 13 amino acids. The CDR3 region has the DNA TGTGCCAGCAGCGGGCCTCTCACAGATACGCAGTATTTT. It translates to CASSGPLTDTQYF.

Of note for this clonotype: One base away lies a much larger clone, so this may be a sequencing read error. The rearrangement links TRBV4-3 to TRBJ2-1; D is perhaps TRBD2 (5 bases). The V end lost 3 bases, the J end lost 2 bases, and 14 bases lay between the germline ends. CDR1 is LGHNA, CDR2 YSLEER, per germline. This CDR3 has 16 amino acids. The CDR3 bases are TGCGCCAGCAGCCACCTCAGGAGCGGAGCCTACAATGAGCAGTTCTTC. Protein sequence: CASSHLRSGAYNEQFF.

This clonotype was detected many times. V gene TRBV29-1 combines with J gene TRBJ1-1; no firm D call. Germline V lookup: CDR1 SQVTM, CDR2 ANQGSEA. With 1 base removed from V and 3 bases from J, the gap between germline ends came to 6 bases. This CDR3 region has 12 residues. CDR3: CSVEASDTEAFF. The CDR3 coding sequence is TGCAGCGTTGAAGCCTCAGACACTGAAGCTTTCTTT.

With respect to this clonotype: This sequence may be a read error, since a much larger clone differs from it by one base. This chain uses TRBV6-1 with TRBJ2-1; D is unclear. The CDR3 has 12 amino acids. Germline-derived CDR1 and CDR2 are MNHNS and SASEGT. The CDR3 protein is CANSDRRNEQFF. The CDR3 DNA reads TGTGCCAACAGTGATCGAAGGAATGAGCAGTTCTTC.

There are many counts of this clonotype. The chain combines TRBV7-6 with TRBJ2-3; 11 bases are a match to TRBD2. CDR1 and CDR2 from the germline V gene are SGHVS and FNYEAQ. The CDR3 contains 14 residues. Trimming at V came to 8 bases and at J to 2 bases, leaving 3 bases not matched to a gene. CDR3 sequence reads: CASRTSGYTDTQYF. The CDR3, as DNA: TGTGCCAGCCGGACTAGCGGGTACACAGATACGCAGTATTTT.

This clonotype appeared many times. The chain combines TRBV6-2 or TRBV6-3 with TRBJ1-5; D gene uncertain. Germline V lookup: CDR1 MNHEY, CDR2 SVGEGT. This CDR3 spans 13 amino acids. Between the trimmed V and J ends, which lost 2 bases and 4 bases, there was a span of 6 bases. CDR3 residues: CASSYHSNQPQHF. CDR3 coding DNA: TGTGCCAGCAGTTACCATAGTAATCAGCCCCAGCATTTT.

The table lists this clonotype with many counts. One end of the junction fails to match germline, which may point to a read error. The J gene is TRBJ2-2, the V gene TRBV3-1; the match to TRBD1 covers 8 bases. Germline-derived CDR1 and CDR2 are LGHDT and YNNKEL (reference sequence). The CDR3 contains 14 residues. CDR3 in DNA: TGTGCCACCAGCAGACAGGGGACCACCGGGGAGCTGTTTTTT. Encoded protein: CATSRQGTTGELFF.

At least ten counts were recorded for this clonotype. The chain joins TRBV24-1 to TRBJ2-1; D perhaps matches TRBD2 (6 bases). Germline V gives CDR1 KGHDR, CDR2 SFDVKD. The CDR3 runs to 14 residues. V was pared by 4 bases and J by 7 bases, with 13 bases between. In DNA form, the CDR3 reads TGTGCCACCAGTGACCCACCGGCGGGGAATGAGCAGTTCTTC. Residues: CATSDPPAGNEQFF.

This clonotype was recorded at least ten times. V gene TRBV6-6 combines with J gene TRBJ1-2; a weak D match, TRBD1 (5 bases). The CDR3 contains 18 residues. Germline assignment: CDR1 MNHNY and CDR2 SVGAGI (reference sequence). Trimming pared 0 bases from V and 4 bases from J, leaving 21 bases between. This CDR3 reads CASSYSPGQLDVSYGYTF. In DNA, the CDR3 is TGTGCCAGCAGTTACTCTCCAGGGCAGCTGGACGTGAGCTATGGCTACACCTTC.

This chain links TRBV6-1 with TRBJ1-5; D might be TRBD1 (6 bases). Germline V gene lookup returns CDR1 MNHNS and CDR2 SASEGT. V was trimmed by 6 bases and J by 7 bases, leaving 19 bases between them. The CDR3 runs 15 residues. CDR3 coding DNA: TGTGCCAGCAGAGATATACAGGGAAAGGGGCAGCCCCAGCATTTT. Protein: CASRDIQGKGQPQHF.

In its sample, this clonotype was seen a few times. The chain employs TRBV14 and TRBJ2-7; possible D gene TRBD2, 6 bases. V was cut by 4 bases and J by 3 bases, with 10 bases left in between. The CDR3 covers 13 residues. Germline V gene sequence: CDR1 SGHDN, CDR2 FVKESK. This CDR3 reads CASSRGLNYEQYF. The CDR3 nucleotides read TGTGCCAGCAGCCGGGGACTGAACTACGAGCAGTACTTC.

In this sample, this clonotype turned up many times. The chain employs TRBV20-1 and TRBJ2-1, with no clear D. Germline V gene lookup returns CDR1 DFQATT and CDR2 SNEGSKA (reference sequence). The CDR3 totals 14 residues. V shed 1 base and J shed 6 bases, with 13 bases lying between them. The CDR3 DNA follows: TGCAGTGCTAGAGGGCAGGAAAGACTCAATGAGCAGTTCTTC. As protein: CSARGQERLNEQFF.

At least ten counts were recorded for this clonotype. The V call is TRBV12-3 or TRBV12-4, the J call TRBJ2-1; D is perhaps TRBD1 (6 bases). The V gene lost 5 bases and the J gene lost 14 bases, with 19 bases spanning the gap. The CDR3 runs to 13 residues. The CDR3 is CASSPIPLGGEFF. The CDR3 DNA sequence: TGTGCCAGCAGTCCAATCCCCCTAGGGGGAGAGTTCTTC.

This clonotype showed up many times. The rearrangement uses TRBV20-1 and TRBJ1-5; D might be TRBD1 (5 bases). Germline CDR1 DFQATT, CDR2 SNEGSKA (reference sequence). The length of the CDR3 is 16 residues. V gave up 4 bases and J gave up 0 bases, with 16 bases separating them. The CDR3, as DNA: TGCAGTGCTACCGGGACTGGTATCAATAGCAATCAGCCCCAGCATTTT. It is translated as CSATGTGINSNQPQHF.

This clonotype was detected ten times or more. The chain carries TRBV6-5 and TRBJ1-1; 7 nucleotides align to TRBD1. V gave up 5 bases and J gave up 1 base; unmatched junction bases: 7. The germline gives CDR1 MNHEY, CDR2 SVGAGI. CDR3 length: 15 amino acids. The DNA of the CDR3 is TGTGCCAGCAGTCCGACAGGGAAATGGAACACTGAAGCTTTCTTT. Amino acids: CASSPTGKWNTEAFF.